The rows below give T cell receptor beta chains drawn from one sample of a study of blood T cell repertoires in COVID-19. TCRdb's copy holds only in-frame clones and misses some; the assay was immunoSEQ multiplex PCR. Of roughly 200,000 clones listed, 80% to 90% are singletons. Sequenced sample: PBMCs or T cells enriched from blood (not recorded which). The receptors shown here come from a woman in her forties or fifties in a cohort exposed to, infected with or recovered from COVID-19 (not recorded which). CDR3s include the opening cysteine and the closing phenylalanine or tryptophan. The order of the fields is V gene, CDR3 protein.

V gene: TRBV7-2; CDR3 protein: CASSLAGQGNTEAFF
V gene: TRBV3-1/TRBV3-2; CDR3 protein: CASSVRAGTGAPLHF
V gene: TRBV9; CDR3 protein: CASSVFQGETQYF
V gene: TRBV7-6; CDR3 protein: CASSFSSESTDTQYF
V gene: TRBV11-2; CDR3 protein: CASSLGINYGYIF
V gene: TRBV19; CDR3 protein: CASSMGGITEAFF
V gene: TRBV5-4; CDR3 protein: CASSFGQGGLSEKLFF
V gene: TRBV5-6; CDR3 protein: CASSLVESRQETQYF
V gene: TRBV2; CDR3 protein: CASSGERRGYTF
V gene: TRBV19; CDR3 protein: CASSGRSGAYNEQFF
V gene: TRBV5-6; CDR3 protein: CASSWDRLSGANVLTF
V gene: TRBV29-1; CDR3 protein: CSVQLALQETQYF
V gene: TRBV2; CDR3 protein: CASEQGAGQPQHF
V gene: TRBV3-1/TRBV3-2; CDR3 protein: CASSQRRGAGAKETQYF
V gene: TRBV2; CDR3 protein: CASSASGQEFGTQYF
V gene: TRBV7-9; CDR3 protein: CASSLVRLLPNGYTF
V gene: TRBV19; CDR3 protein: CASADRGINSPLHF
V gene: TRBV5-1; CDR3 protein: CASRTGTGGNEQYF
V gene: TRBV2; CDR3 protein: CASTGQGSKQETQYF
V gene: TRBV6-5; CDR3 protein: CASSLTQARGKQYF
V gene: TRBV20-1; CDR3 protein: CSARIGAASIF
V gene: TRBV7-9; CDR3 protein: CASSLFAGGLETQYF
V gene: TRBV14; CDR3 protein: CASSNGTGAYTEAFF
V gene: TRBV5-5; CDR3 protein: CASSLTLAQPQHF
V gene: TRBV3-1/TRBV3-2; CDR3 protein: CASSHLTGGEAFF
V gene: TRBV6-5; CDR3 protein: CASRGQGYGYTF
V gene: TRBV7-3; CDR3 protein: CASSSQGRDTQYF
V gene: TRBV6-4; CDR3 protein: CASSLRGGSTDTQYF
V gene: TRBV5-1; CDR3 protein: CASSPGTSGANEQFF
V gene: TRBV2; CDR3 protein: CASSTGTGGKLFF
V gene: TRBV7-9; CDR3 protein: CASSLEGAYYEQYF
V gene: TRBV29-1; CDR3 protein: CSVAGTEDYNEQFF
V gene: TRBV25-1; CDR3 protein: CASSDWDSSFYGYTF
V gene: TRBV7-6; CDR3 protein: CASSFRMDRVGETQYF
V gene: TRBV6-5; CDR3 protein: CASSSLGGDYGYTF
V gene: TRBV6-5; CDR3 protein: CASRRDRINEKLFF
V gene: TRBV11-2; CDR3 protein: CASSISGGVQETQYF
V gene: TRBV6-2/TRBV6-3; CDR3 protein: CASSNRRGNTEAFF
V gene: TRBV2; CDR3 protein: CASSVNGESEAFF
V gene: TRBV11-3; CDR3 protein: CASSPGGLGTGGELFF
V gene: TRBV29-1; CDR3 protein: CSVTGTGTSGNTIYF
V gene: TRBV6-5; CDR3 protein: CASSRGQTNYGYTF
V gene: TRBV6-7; CDR3 protein: CASSYGDSSGGVYEQYF
V gene: TRBV28; CDR3 protein: CASSLFVATYLSYEQYF